What follows describes a single T cell receptor (beta chain). The data derive from a study of blood T cell repertoires in COVID-19. Study summary: The origin of the acute and convalescent COVID-19 samples was the United States, Italy and Spain. T cells, B-cell-depleted T cells, or PBMCs supplied cDNA or gDNA.

In the original analysis: Amplification from reference gene primers served as the basis for estimated nucleated cell counts. Using immunoSEQ multiplex PCR, the repertoire was profiled, and TCRdb retains in-frame clones only, with some absent. That table is the source of V, J and clone size, and D and trimming were worked out from the DNA. Of approximately 360,000 clones in the sample, 90% were seen once. Per germline, CDR1 SGHTA and CDR2 FQGNSA. The CDR3 consists of 13 residues. Trimming cost V 8 bases and J 4 bases, with 12 bases left between them. Sequenced input: peripheral blood. This chain uses TRBV7-2 with TRBJ1-5; D is ambiguous. The TCR was taken from a man between 18 and 35 years old with active or convalescent COVID-19. CDR3 in DNA: TGTGCCAGCGGTCTAAGAGGGAATCAGCCCCAGCATTTT. Its translation: CASGLRGNQPQHF.